Sequencing of this T cell receptor (beta chain) was carried out in a study of PD-1 blockade in mismatch repair-deficient tumors (dated by TCRdb to 2015 to 2018). Background on the whole study: Between late 2013 and September 2016, the trial enrolled around 89 consecutive patients with over 10 mismatch repair-deficient cancer types, every one of whom had been previously treated and was progressing. Tumor-associated T cell clones were tracked in the peripheral blood of patients responding to PD-1 blockade by deep sequencing of TCR CDR3 regions. The paper's findings and limits, for the study overall: Tumor-resident clones, often undetectable in blood before treatment, expanded rapidly after pembrolizumab and then contracted, generally before radiologic responses.

Note on this clone: No antigen is known for it. Base qualities are not recorded, but no much larger clone differs from it by a single base.

Mismatch repair deficiency was established in every enrolled patient by polymerase chain reaction or immunohistochemistry. TCR sequencing was performed for a few patients who responded to pembrolizumab therapy. Pembrolizumab PD-1 blockade was prospectively tested in advanced mismatch repair-deficient cancers, regardless of tissue of origin, in the phase II trial. Peripheral blood T cell samples were collected serially, before PD-1 blockade began and at several time points afterward. Blood sampling times were expressed in weeks after the first pembrolizumab dose. The protocol used for the library was the immunoSEQ multiplex PCR assay. The table comes from immuneACCESS by way of TCRdb, which keeps in-frame sequences with V and J called. Part of the clones is missing from these tables; in studies checked, under half for an unresolved V gene and the rest for unknown reasons. The sample table lists about 19,000 clones, approximately 80% of them with a count of one. Around 1.5% of the sample comes from the top ten.

Inclusive of the bounding cysteine and phenylalanine, the CDR3 is 15 residues long. The DNA shown is the 45-base CDR3, in frame from base 1. V and J are trimmed by 6 bases and 0 bases, and the gene matches miss 6 bases of the junction. CDR1 and CDR2 are read off the germline V gene as MNHEY and SVGAGI. Material: PBMCs, obtained 52 weeks after starting pembrolizumab. In this chain, TRBV6-5 is recombined with TRBJ1-2; 8 central nucleotides agree with TRBD1. The receptor was isolated from an adult with mismatch repair-deficient cancer. The DNA sequence is as follows: TGTGCCAGCAGCTACGACAGGGGAGCTAACTATGGCTACACCTTC. It translates as CASSYDRGANYGYTF.